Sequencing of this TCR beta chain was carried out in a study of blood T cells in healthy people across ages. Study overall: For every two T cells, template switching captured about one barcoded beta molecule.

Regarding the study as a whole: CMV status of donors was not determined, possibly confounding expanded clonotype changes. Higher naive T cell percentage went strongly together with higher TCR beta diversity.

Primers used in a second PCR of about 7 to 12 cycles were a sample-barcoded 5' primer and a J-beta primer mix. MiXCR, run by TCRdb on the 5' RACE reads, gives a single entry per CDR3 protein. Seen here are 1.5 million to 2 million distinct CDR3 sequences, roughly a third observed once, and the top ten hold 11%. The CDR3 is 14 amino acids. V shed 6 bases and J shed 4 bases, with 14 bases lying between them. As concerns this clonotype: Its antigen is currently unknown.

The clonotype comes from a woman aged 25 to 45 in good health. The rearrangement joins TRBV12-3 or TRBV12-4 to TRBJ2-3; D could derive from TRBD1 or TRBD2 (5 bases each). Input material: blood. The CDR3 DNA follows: TGTGCCAGCAGCCCGGGACGGCGCGCAGATACGCAGTATTTT. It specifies CASSPGRRADTQYF.